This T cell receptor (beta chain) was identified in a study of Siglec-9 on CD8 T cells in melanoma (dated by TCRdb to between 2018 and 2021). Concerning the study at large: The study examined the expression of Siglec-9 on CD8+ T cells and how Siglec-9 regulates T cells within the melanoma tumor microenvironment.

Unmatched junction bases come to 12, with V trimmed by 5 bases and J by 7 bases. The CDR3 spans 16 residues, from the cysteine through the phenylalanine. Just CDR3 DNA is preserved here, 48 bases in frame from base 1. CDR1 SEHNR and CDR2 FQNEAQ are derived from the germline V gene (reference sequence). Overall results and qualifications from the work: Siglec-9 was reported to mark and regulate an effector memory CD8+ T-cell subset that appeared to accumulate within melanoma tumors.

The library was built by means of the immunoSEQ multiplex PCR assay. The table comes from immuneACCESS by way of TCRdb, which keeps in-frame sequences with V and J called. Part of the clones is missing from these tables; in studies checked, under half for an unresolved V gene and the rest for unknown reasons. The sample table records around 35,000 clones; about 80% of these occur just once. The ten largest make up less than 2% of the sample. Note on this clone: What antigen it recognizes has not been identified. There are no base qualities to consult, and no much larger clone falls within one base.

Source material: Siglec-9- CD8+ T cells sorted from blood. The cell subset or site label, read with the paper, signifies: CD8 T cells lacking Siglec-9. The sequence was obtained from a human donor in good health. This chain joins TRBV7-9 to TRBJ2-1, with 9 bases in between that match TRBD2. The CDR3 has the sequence CASSPSGLARVNEQFF. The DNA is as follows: TGTGCCAGCAGCCCGTCGGGACTAGCAAGAGTAAATGAGCAGTTCTTC.